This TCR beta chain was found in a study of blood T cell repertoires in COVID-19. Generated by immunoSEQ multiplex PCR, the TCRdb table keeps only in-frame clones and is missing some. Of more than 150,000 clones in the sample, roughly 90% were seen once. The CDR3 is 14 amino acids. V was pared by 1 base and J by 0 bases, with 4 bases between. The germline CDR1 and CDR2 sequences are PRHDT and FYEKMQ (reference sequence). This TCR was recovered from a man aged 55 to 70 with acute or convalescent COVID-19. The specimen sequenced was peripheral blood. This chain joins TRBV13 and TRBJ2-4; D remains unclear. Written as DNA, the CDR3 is TGTGCCAGCAGCTTAGATCTAGCCAAAAACATTCAGTACTTC. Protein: CASSLDLAKNIQYF.